The present T cell receptor beta chain was sequenced within a study of blood T cell repertoires in COVID-19. Study information: The United States, Italy and Spain provided the acute and convalescent COVID-19 samples. T cells, B-cell-depleted T cells, or PBMCs provided the cDNA or gDNA that served as material.

In the original workflow: The assay estimated nucleated cells by amplifying reference gene primers. Measured with immunoSEQ multiplex PCR; TCRdb has only the in-frame clones, and not every one. That table supplies the V and J calls and clone size; D and trimming were determined from the DNA. The repertoire holds around 49,000 clones, with more than 70% as singletons. This receptor was taken from a human donor in a cohort sampled during active COVID-19. Sequenced material: peripheral blood.

CDR3 nucleotide sequence: TGTGCCAGCAGCTTTTCTTGGACAGCCTCCACCTACGAGCAGTACTTC. It codes for CASSFSWTASTYEQYF. The chain has TRBV27 and TRBJ2-7; tentative D call: TRBD1 (6 bases). Per germline, CDR1 MNHEY and CDR2 SMNVEV (reference sequence). The ends were cut back, 6 bases at V and 2 bases at J, with 20 bases in the middle. The CDR3 has 16 residues.